The 24 T cell receptor beta chains presented below share a single source sample, sequenced in a study of beta chain features in type 1 diabetes. What was sequenced were expressed TCRB transcripts, since all of the isolated RNA had been reverse transcribed. Clones were sequenced by immunoSEQ multiplex PCR, and TCRdb holds only the in-frame ones, with some missing. The sample lists more than 150,000 clones, about 10% occurring once. General study results and limits: Moderate yet significant TCRB CDR3 shortening was seen in Type 1 diabetes patients in all four CD4+ subsets.

Their target antigens are unknown. Sequences were obtained from central memory CD4+ T cells from blood. Receptors originate from a woman in her 30s with type 1 diabetes.

This clone turned up a few times. V and J are TRBV5-1 and TRBJ2-2; maybe TRBD1 (5 bases). This CDR3 spans 15 amino acids. The germline gives CDR1 SGHRS, CDR2 YFSETQ. The V gene lost 2 bases and the J gene lost 1 base, with 9 bases spanning the gap. The CDR3 region has the DNA TGCGCCAGCAGCTTCGACGGACAGAACACCGGGGAGCTGTTTTTT. Amino acids: CASSFDGQNTGELFF.

The genes are TRBV28 and TRBJ1-1, with no clear D. V lost 6 bases and J 0 bases, leaving 8 bases between the germline ends. This CDR3 is built from 13 residues. CDR1 MDHEN and CDR2 SYDVKM come from the germline V gene. CDR3: CASRESMNTEAFF. The CDR3 nucleotides read TGTGCCAGCAGAGAGTCCATGAACACTGAAGCTTTCTTT.

This clone has a handful of counts. The chain combines TRBV28 with TRBJ2-3; D unclear. V lost 3 bases and J lost 7, with 11 bases in between. The CDR3 has 13 amino acids. Germline lookup yields CDR1 MDHEN and CDR2 SYDVKM. The CDR3 region has the DNA TGTGCCAGCAGTTTTGGGCTCCGCAATACGCAGTATTTT. Its translation: CASSFGLRNTQYF.

This chain uses TRBV5-1 with TRBJ2-5; TRBD1 is a possible D gene (5 bases). The V gene's germline CDR1 is SGHRS and CDR2 YFSETQ. Deletions cut 5 bases from V and 5 bases from J, with 13 bases between. The CDR3 covers 13 residues. CDR3 DNA: TGCGCCAGCAGTTCAGGGAATCGGGAGACCCAGTACTTC. It codes for CASSSGNRETQYF.

The chain carries TRBV14 and TRBJ1-1; no clear D gene. The CDR3 covers 13 residues. CDR1 is SGHDN, CDR2 FVKESK, per germline. Trimming removed 2 bases at V and 4 bases at J, with 8 bases between. CDR3 in amino acids: CASSQPGFTEAFF. The CDR3 DNA sequence: TGTGCCAGCAGCCAACCGGGGTTCACTGAAGCTTTCTTT.

The chain employs TRBV30 and TRBJ1-1, with a tentative D call TRBD1 (6 bases). The length of the CDR3 is 13 residues. Germline lookup yields CDR1 GTSNPN and CDR2 SVGIG (reference sequence). The germline V and J ends were trimmed by 0 bases and 11 bases, with 16 bases remaining between them. DNA of the CDR3: TGTGCCTGGAGTGTACAAGGAGACAGGAAGGCTTTCTTT. Residues: CAWSVQGDRKAFF.

This clone was seen ten or more times. The J gene is TRBJ2-1, the V gene TRBV2, with D perhaps TRBD2 (6 bases). The CDR3 consists of 14 residues. V was shortened by 6 bases and J by 2 bases, with 11 bases between the two germline ends. Germline V gene sequence: CDR1 SNHLY, CDR2 FYNNEI. CDR3 nucleotides: TGTGCCAGCAGGGGGACTGCGACCTACAATGAGCAGTTCTTC. This encodes CASRGTATYNEQFF. Drawing the rest from reference TRBV2 and TRBJ2-1, the complete variable domain is EPEVTQTPSHQVTQMGQEVILRCVPISNHLYFYWYRQILGQKVEFLVSFYNNEISEKSEIFDDQFSVERPDGSNFTLKIRSTKLEDSAMYFCASRGTATYNEQFFGPGTRLTVL.

The chain combines TRBV6-1 with TRBJ2-1; 9 nucleotides line up with TRBD2. Losses at the gene ends were 4 bases for V and 5 bases for J; bases not matched to a gene: 6. Germline lookup yields CDR1 MNHNS and CDR2 SASEGT. The length of the CDR3 is 15 residues. In DNA, the CDR3 is TGTGCCAGCAGTGTTGGACTAGCGATAAACAATGAGCAGTTCTTC. This sequence encodes CASSVGLAINNEQFF.

The chain recombines TRBV19 with TRBJ1-1; D gene ambiguous. The CDR3 runs 13 residues. In germline, CDR1 is LNHDA, CDR2 SQIVND (reference sequence). The V and J ends lost 3 bases and 5 bases respectively, with 10 bases between them. The DNA of the CDR3 is TGTGCCAGTAGTATGCAGCGGCTTACTGAAGCTTTCTTT. It specifies CASSMQRLTEAFF.

This clone was seen a handful of times. The rearrangement links TRBV25-1 to TRBJ2-7; 8 bases line up with TRBD1. Germline V gives CDR1 MGHDK, CDR2 SYGVNS. J lost 3 bases, V lost 2 bases, and 9 bases had no gene match. CDR3 length: 16 amino acids. CDR3 loop: CASSEPPGTGFYEQYF. DNA for the CDR3: TGTGCCAGCAGTGAACCACCCGGGACAGGCTTCTACGAGCAGTACTTC.

V usage is TRBV29-1 and J usage is TRBJ2-1, with D possibly TRBD2 on 6 matching bases. Between the trimmed V and J ends, which lost 4 bases and 4 bases, there was a span of 11 bases. This CDR3 has 13 residues. Germline CDR1 and CDR2: SQVTM and ANQGSEA. In nucleotides, the CDR3 is TGCAGCGTTGGGCGGGGCTTATACAATGAGCAGTTCTTC. It encodes CSVGRGLYNEQFF.

The chain joins TRBV9 to TRBJ1-2, with D perhaps matching TRBD1 (6 bases). V lost 4 bases to trimming and J lost 8 bases, with 12 bases between them. This CDR3 spans 12 amino acids. Germline V gene data show CDR1 as SGDLS and CDR2 as YYNGEE. In DNA form, the CDR3 reads TGTGCCAGCAGCATAAAGGGGGAGGGCTACACCTTC. Its translation: CASSIKGEGYTF.

The gene calls are TRBV5-4 and TRBJ2-1; the match to TRBD2 covers 12 bases. Unmatched junction bases numbered 3, after V lost 4 bases and J lost 4 bases. This CDR3 has 15 residues. In germline, CDR1 is SGHNT, CDR2 YYREEE (reference sequence). The CDR3 loop reads CASSRTSGKYNEQFF. CDR3 nucleotide sequence: TGTGCCAGCAGCCGGACTAGCGGGAAATACAATGAGCAGTTCTTC.

The table lists this clone with a few counts. V is TRBV4-1 and J is TRBJ1-5; D unresolved. The CDR3 length is 13 residues. The V gene lost 0 bases and the J gene lost 6 bases, with 6 bases spanning the gap. CDR1 and CDR2 from the germline V gene are MGHRA and YSYEKL. As DNA, the CDR3 is TGCGCCAGCAGCCAAGATGAACTTCAGCCCCAGCATTTT. This translates into CASSQDELQPQHF.

This clone was counted a few times. The rearrangement links TRBV15 to TRBJ2-7; 7 nucleotides match TRBD2. This CDR3 spans 14 amino acids. V was clipped by 2 bases and J by 2 bases; unmatched bases: 3. Germline V CDR1 and CDR2: LNHNV, YYDKDF (reference sequence). DNA of the CDR3: TGTGCCACCAGCAGACCCGGACTAGCCTACGAGCAGTACTTC. This sequence encodes CATSRPGLAYEQYF.

The V gene is TRBV25-1, the J gene TRBJ1-2, with 7 bases identical to TRBD1. After removal of 3 bases from V and 2 bases from J, the junction contained 6 bases not matched to a gene. The CDR3 consists of 15 residues. Looked up from germline, CDR1 is MGHDK and CDR2 is SYGVNS. Written as DNA, the CDR3 is TGTGCCAGCAGTGAGCCGGGACAGCTAAACTATGGCTACACCTTC. This encodes CASSEPGQLNYGYTF.

This clone was found a few times. J is TRBJ2-5 and V is TRBV9; maybe TRBD1 (6 bases). Germline V CDR1 and CDR2: SGDLS, YYNGEE. The V gene lost 0 bases and the J gene lost 4 bases, with 16 bases spanning the gap. This CDR3 comprises 16 residues. Written as DNA, the CDR3 is TGTGCCAGCAGCGTAGCGGCAGGGGCTTGGGGAGAGACCCAGTACTTC. Residues: CASSVAAGAWGETQYF.

The rearrangement joins TRBV4-2 to TRBJ2-3; maybe TRBD2 (5 bases). Germline V gene lookup returns CDR1 LGHNA and CDR2 YNFKEQ. V lost 0 bases and J lost 9, with 13 bases in between. The CDR3 is 14 residues long. In DNA, the CDR3 is TGTGCCAGCAGCCAAGATGGCGGACTGGAGACGCAGTATTTT. Protein sequence: CASSQDGGLETQYF.

V gene TRBV27 combines with J gene TRBJ2-2; 7 nucleotides match TRBD1. The V gene end was trimmed by 5 bases and the J gene end by 3 bases; junction bases not matched to a gene: 6. Germline CDR1 reads MNHEY; CDR2 reads SMNVEV (reference sequence). CDR3 length: 15 amino acids. The CDR3 DNA reads TGTGCCAGCAGTAAAAGGGGGCAGGACACCGGGGAGCTGTTTTTT. Its translation is CASSKRGQDTGELFF.

The chain couples TRBV6-6 to TRBJ2-5; possibly TRBD1 for D (6 bases). Trimming pared 4 bases from V and 4 bases from J, leaving 13 bases between. Germline assignment: CDR1 MNHNY and CDR2 SVGAGI (reference sequence). The CDR3 is 14 residues long. This chain's CDR3 is CASSSSGAPETQYF. The CDR3 DNA sequence: TGTGCCAGCAGTTCTTCAGGGGCGCCAGAGACCCAGTACTTC.

This clone has only a few counts. The chain links TRBV5-4 to TRBJ2-1, with D perhaps TRBD2 (6 bases). Between the trimmed V and J ends, which lost 4 bases and 5 bases, there was a span of 16 bases. This CDR3 has 15 amino acids. CDR1 and CDR2 (germline): SGHNT, YYREEE (reference sequence). In DNA, the CDR3 is TGTGCCAGCAGCCATTTACGGGAGTCCCACAATGAGCAGTTCTTC. It is translated as CASSHLRESHNEQFF.

Only a few counts were recorded for this clone. Additional DNA sequences in this sample encode the identical CDR3. The gene calls are TRBV25-1 and TRBJ2-7, with D perhaps matching TRBD2 (6 bases). The ends were cut back, 5 bases at V and 3 bases at J, with 8 bases in the middle. The CDR3 totals 12 residues. CDR1 and CDR2 from the germline V gene are MGHDK and SYGVNS. The CDR3 nucleotides read TGTGCCAGCAGTCGGGGGAGCTACGAGCAGTACTTC. It codes for CASSRGSYEQYF.

This clone was observed a handful of times. V usage is TRBV11-2 and J usage is TRBJ1-2; D is unclear. Trimming shortened V by 5 bases and J by 1 base, and 8 bases separated the two germline ends. The CDR3 totals 13 residues. The V gene's germline CDR1 is SGHAT and CDR2 FQNNGV. The CDR3 loop reads CASSPAGNYGYTF. DNA for the CDR3: TGTGCCAGCAGCCCGGCGGGTAACTATGGCTACACCTTC.

The rearrangement links TRBV9 to TRBJ1-4; 7 bases align to TRBD1. CDR3 size: 15 residues. The V segment lost 4 bases and the J segment 5 bases; nucleotides outside the gene matches: 8. The germline V gene encodes CDR1 SGDLS and CDR2 YYNGEE. The CDR3 here is CASSLGTAENEKLFF. CDR3 sequence (DNA): TGTGCCAGCAGCCTTGGGACAGCCGAGAATGAAAAACTGTTTTTT.